This T cell receptor (beta chain) was retrieved from a study of control samples from healthy donors and cancer patients. As regards this clone: Relative to the germline gene, one junction end is altered; a read error may explain this. Other DNA sequences from this sample encode an identical CDR3 as well.

The protocol was immunoSEQ multiplex PCR, while the TCRdb copy is restricted to in-frame clones and leaves out a portion. The sample records some 140,000 clones, about 95% being singletons. Looked up from germline, CDR1 is SGDLS and CDR2 is YYNGEE. The CDR3 spans 14 residues. The specimen was PBMCs. The source is a man in his fifties or sixties with colorectal cancer. The chain uses TRBV9 and TRBJ2-7, with TRBD2 matching 11 bases. CDR3 sequence (DNA): TGCGCCAGCAGCCTTAGCGGGGGGGTAAGGGAGCAGTACTTC. Its protein is CASSLSGGVREQYF.